This T cell receptor beta chain appears in the sequencing data of a study of CD8+ T cells in alopecia areata. Whole-study context: The authors scored treated patients' severity by affected scalp percentage.

This clone was counted a few times. Its antigen is not identified. CDR3 length equals 14 residues. V was trimmed by 2 bases and J by 4 bases, leaving 6 bases between them. Germline V gives CDR1 WSHSY, CDR2 SAAADI. Notes on the study in general: Many of the expanded lesional clones endured in scalp and blood while on tofacitinib. The study found higher clonality in lesional than normal scalp, especially in alopecia totalis/universalis.

As the sequencing template, cDNA was produced by extracting RNA and reverse transcribing it. Measured with immunoSEQ multiplex PCR; TCRdb has only the in-frame clones, and not every one. The sample holds 95,000 to 110,000 clones, 65% to 85% seen once. Treatment in this sample: oral pan-JAK inhibitor, 5-10 mg twice daily. PBMCs were stained for CD3, CD4 and CD8, and CD4+ and CD8+ T cells were sorted. V gene TRBV10-2 combines with J gene TRBJ2-6; D remains unclear. This TCR was sampled from a human donor with alopecia areata. Here the sequenced sample was CD8+ T cells sorted from blood, taken at week 24, from a patient treated with tofacitinib. The CDR3: CASSEQEGANVLTF. Here the CDR3 DNA reads TGCGCCAGCAGTGAGCAAGAAGGGGCCAACGTCCTGACTTTC.